One and the same sample provided the 28 T cell receptor beta chains below, sequenced in a study of CD8+ T cells in alopecia areata. As for treatment: oral pan-JAK inhibitor, 5-10 mg twice daily. RNA, once extracted, was reverse transcribed into cDNA for use as the sequencing template. Here immunoSEQ multiplex PCR was the method, and the copy in TCRdb shows in-frame clones only, minus some. The data hold about 74,000 clones, with 29% observed a single time. The material sequenced was CD8+ T cells sorted from blood, taken at week 4, from a patient treated with tofacitinib. The receptors here all came from a human donor with alopecia areata.

This clone was recorded a few times. The rearrangement joins TRBV7-9 to TRBJ2-1, with unresolved D. Germline V gives CDR1 SEHNR, CDR2 FQNEAQ (reference sequence). V was shortened by 5 bases and J by 3 bases, with 11 bases between the two germline ends. The CDR3 has 14 amino acids. CDR3 sequence reads: CASSKQTVYNEQFF. Here the CDR3 DNA reads TGTGCCAGCAGCAAACAGACCGTCTACAATGAGCAGTTCTTC.

This clone was recorded a few times. The V and J genes are TRBV29-1 and TRBJ1-1; tentatively, D is TRBD1 (6 bases). Trimming pared 3 bases from V and 0 bases from J, leaving 11 bases between. This CDR3 is built from 14 residues. Per germline, CDR1 SQVTM and CDR2 ANQGSEA. The CDR3 region is CSVDPEGVNTEAFF. The CDR3 region has the DNA TGCAGCGTTGACCCAGAGGGGGTGAACACTGAAGCTTTCTTT.

V usage is TRBV29-1 and J usage is TRBJ2-1; tentatively, D is TRBD1 (5 bases). V shed 5 bases and J shed 3 bases, with 8 bases lying between them. Germline loops: CDR1 SQVTM, CDR2 ANQGSEA. This CDR3 has 12 residues. The CDR3 DNA is TGCAGCGTTCCCACAGGCTACAATGAGCAGTTCTTC. This codes for CSVPTGYNEQFF.

This chain connects TRBV5-1 to TRBJ1-1; D gene ambiguous. There are 13 residues in the CDR3. Trimming shortened V by 7 bases and J by 4 bases, and 14 bases separated the two germline ends. CDR1 SGHRS and CDR2 YFSETQ come from the germline V gene. DNA for the CDR3: TGCGCCAGCTCCTTCGGTCTAGGCACTGAAGCTTTCTTT. Amino acid sequence: CASSFGLGTEAFF. Based on the CDR3 plus reference TRBV5-1 and TRBJ1-1, the full variable domain is KAGVTQTPRYLIKTRGQQVTLSCSPISGHRSVSWYQQTPGQGLQFLFEYFSETQRNKGNFPGRFSGRQFSNSRSEMNVSTLELGDSALYLCASSFGLGTEAFFGQGTRLTVV.

V gene TRBV2 combines with J gene TRBJ2-1, with 12 bases that match TRBD2. Germline-derived CDR1 and CDR2 are SNHLY and FYNNEI. This CDR3 spans 19 amino acids. The trim removed 1 base at V and 2 bases at J, leaving 9 bases unmatched. The CDR3 region is CASSEEFASGRGAYNEQFF. For the CDR3, the DNA is TGTGCCAGCAGTGAAGAATTTGCTAGCGGGAGGGGAGCCTACAATGAGCAGTTCTTC.

The genes are TRBV29-1 and TRBJ1-2; D ambiguous. Germline assignment: CDR1 SQVTM and CDR2 ANQGSEA. V lost 7 bases and J 5 bases, leaving 11 bases between the germline ends. CDR3 length: 11 amino acids. The CDR3 loop is CSALTLYGYTF. CDR3 DNA: TGCAGCGCCCTTACTTTATATGGCTACACCTTC.

This clone was counted a few times. The V call is TRBV6-1, the J call TRBJ2-3, with D possibly matching TRBD1 (6 bases). The V end was cut by 2 bases, the J end by 1 base, with 10 bases between. Germline CDR1 and CDR2: MNHNS and SASEGT. The CDR3 length is 15 residues. CDR3 sequence (DNA): TGTGCCAGCAGTGAACGGGCAGGGGGCACAGATACGCAGTATTTT. Its translation is CASSERAGGTDTQYF.

J is TRBJ2-3 and V is TRBV7-8; the match to TRBD2 covers 13 bases. V gave up 4 bases and J gave up 3 bases; unmatched junction bases: 7. The germline CDR1 and CDR2 sequences are SGHVS and FQNEAQ. This CDR3 spans 17 amino acids. The CDR3 DNA follows: TGTGCCAGCAGCTCGCGGACTAGCGGGAGATTAACAGATACGCAGTATTTT. Its translation is CASSSRTSGRLTDTQYF.

This clone was found a few times. The genes are TRBV7-2 and TRBJ2-1, with 13 bases that match TRBD2. CDR3 length equals 17 residues. Germline V lookup: CDR1 SGHTA, CDR2 FQGNSA. Germline trimming cut 5 bases from V and 9 bases from J; bases unmatched to any gene: 13. The CDR3 loop reads CASSLGLAGVKDGEQFF. In DNA, the CDR3 is TGTGCCAGCAGCCTAGGACTAGCGGGAGTTAAGGACGGTGAGCAGTTCTTC.

The V gene is TRBV29-1, the J gene TRBJ2-1, with D possibly being TRBD2 (5 bases). The CDR3 spans 15 residues. CDR1 and CDR2 (germline): SQVTM, ANQGSEA. V shed 2 bases and J shed 3 bases, with 14 bases lying between them. As DNA, the CDR3 is TGCAGCGTTGAAAGTCCGGGGTTGGGCTACAATGAGCAGTTCTTC. Residues: CSVESPGLGYNEQFF.

The chain is built from TRBV30 and TRBJ1-5; D may be TRBD1 (5 bases). CDR3 length equals 16 residues. The V gene lost 2 bases and the J gene lost 2 bases, with 16 bases spanning the gap. Germline assignment: CDR1 GTSNPN and CDR2 SVGIG (reference sequence). The CDR3 sequence is CAWSPRGGWGNQPQHF. DNA of the CDR3: TGTGCCTGGAGTCCCCGGGGGGGTTGGGGCAATCAGCCCCAGCATTTT.

The chain combines TRBV7-9 with TRBJ2-7; possibly TRBD2 for D (5 bases). This CDR3 spans 15 amino acids. Trimming took 4 bases from V and 1 from J, leaving 14 bases between them. CDR1 is SEHNR and CDR2 is FQNEAQ in the germline V gene (reference sequence). CDR3 bases: TGTGCCAGCAGCTCCCGGAGCGGTGAGTCCTACGAGCAGTACTTC. It codes for CASSSRSGESYEQYF.

V usage is TRBV30 and J usage is TRBJ2-7; D perhaps matches TRBD1 (5 bases). CDR1 GTSNPN and CDR2 SVGIG come from the germline V gene (reference sequence). V was cut by 0 bases and J by 2 bases, with 8 bases left in between. The CDR3 length is 13 residues. As DNA, the CDR3 is TGTGCCTGGAGTGTAGCAGGGACCTACGAGCAGTACTTC. This sequence encodes CAWSVAGTYEQYF.

The chain recombines TRBV9 with TRBJ1-2, with 10 positions matching TRBD1. V lost 3 bases, J lost 6 bases, and 11 bases stayed unmatched. The germline V gene has CDR1 SGDLS and CDR2 YYNGEE. The CDR3 has 16 amino acids. CDR3 loop: CASSDNPGQGLDGYTF. The CDR3 bases are TGTGCCAGCAGCGATAATCCGGGACAGGGGCTGGATGGCTACACCTTC.

This chain joins TRBV27 and TRBJ1-1; D not certain. CDR3 length: 13 amino acids. V was cut by 5 bases and J by 0 bases, with 7 bases left in between. The V gene's germline CDR1 is MNHEY and CDR2 SMNVEV (reference sequence). The CDR3 spells CASSINLNTEAFF. The CDR3 region has the DNA TGTGCCAGCAGTATCAACCTGAACACTGAAGCTTTCTTT.

V gene TRBV29-1 combines with J gene TRBJ2-3; TRBD2 is a possible D gene (6 bases). The ends were cut back, 3 bases at V and 0 bases at J, with 22 bases in the middle. Per germline, CDR1 SQVTM and CDR2 ANQGSEA. The CDR3 covers 18 residues. The CDR3: CSVDGAPSEIWSTDTQYF. The DNA for the CDR3 is TGCAGCGTTGACGGGGCTCCTAGCGAGATTTGGAGCACAGATACGCAGTATTTT.

The J gene is TRBJ1-2, the V gene TRBV29-1, with D perhaps matching TRBD1 (5 bases). The CDR3 is 14 residues long. The germline gives CDR1 SQVTM, CDR2 ANQGSEA. V lost 7 bases, J lost 5 bases, and 20 bases lay in between. The CDR3 here is CSAQVGGFRYGYTF. DNA for the CDR3: TGCAGCGCCCAAGTGGGGGGGTTTCGGTATGGCTACACCTTC.

The gene calls are TRBV11-2 and TRBJ2-5; a weak D match, TRBD2 (5 bases). Trimming removed 5 bases from V and 5 bases from J, with 18 bases in between. The CDR3 contains 15 residues. Germline CDR1 is SGHAT and CDR2 is FQNNGV. Here the CDR3 DNA reads TGTGCCAGCAGCACCCGAGGAGCGGTTGCCGAGACCCAGTACTTC. Its translation: CASSTRGAVAETQYF.

This clone was counted a few times. The V call is TRBV19, the J call TRBJ1-1; D call uncertain. The V end lost 4 bases, the J end lost 5 bases, and 20 bases lay between the germline ends. The germline V gene has CDR1 LNHDA and CDR2 SQIVND (reference sequence). The CDR3 length is 16 residues. This CDR3 reads CASSSKRLPDGTEAFF. CDR3 in DNA: TGTGCCAGTAGTAGCAAAAGGTTGCCGGACGGGACTGAAGCTTTCTTT. The full variable domain, rest sourced from reference TRBV19 and TRBJ1-1, is DGGITQSPKYLFRKEGQNVTLSCEQNLNHDAMYWYRQDPGQGLRLIYYSQIVNDFQKGDIAEGYSVSREKKESFPLTVTSAQKNPTAFYLCASSSKRLPDGTEAFFGQGTRLTVV.

The chain joins TRBV9 to TRBJ1-1, with 8 bases aligning to TRBD1. The CDR3 is made up of 16 amino acids. CDR1 is SGDLS and CDR2 is YYNGEE in the germline V gene. Trimming removed 3 bases from V and 0 bases from J; junction bases left unmatched: 7. For the CDR3, the DNA is TGTGCCAGCAGCGGTCCGGGACAGGTCATGAACACTGAAGCTTTCTTT. Translation gives CASSGPGQVMNTEAFF.

This clone came up a few times. The sample carries other DNA sequences with the same CDR3. This chain uses TRBV29-1 with TRBJ2-7; 8 bases are a match to TRBD2. The CDR3 contains 16 residues. Germline V CDR1 and CDR2: SQVTM, ANQGSEA. V lost 0 bases and J lost 1; bases outside the gene matches: 8. The CDR3 bases are TGCAGCGTTGAAGATCTGGGGCTAGCGGGTTCCTACGAGCAGTACTTC. Residues: CSVEDLGLAGSYEQYF.

The table lists this clone with a few counts. This chain connects TRBV28 to TRBJ1-4; unclear D gene. The V gene's germline CDR1 is MDHEN and CDR2 SYDVKM. The CDR3 sequence is 14 residues long. V was shortened by 3 bases and J by 5 bases, with 10 bases between the two germline ends. CDR3 protein: CASSLQRINEKLFF. The CDR3 DNA reads TGTGCCAGCAGTTTGCAACGCATAAATGAAAAACTGTTTTTT.

In its sample, this clone was seen a few times. The chain uses TRBV2 and TRBJ2-2; possible D gene TRBD2, 6 bases. V was pared by 4 bases and J by 0 bases, with 15 bases between. CDR3 length: 17 amino acids. From germline, CDR1 is SNHLY and CDR2 FYNNEI. The CDR3 loop is CASSVIPRLANTGELFF. The CDR3 DNA sequence: TGTGCCAGCAGTGTTATCCCCCGACTAGCGAACACCGGGGAGCTGTTTTTT.

This clone was detected a few times. V usage is TRBV11-2 and J usage is TRBJ2-5; D unclear. Trimming removed 5 bases at V and 5 bases at J, with 9 bases between. Germline assignment: CDR1 SGHAT and CDR2 FQNNGV. The CDR3 spans 12 residues. The CDR3 here is CASSLGWETQYF. In DNA, the CDR3 is TGTGCCAGCAGCCTAGGGTGGGAGACCCAGTACTTC. The variable domain in full, with the rest retrieved from reference TRBV11-2 and TRBJ2-5, is EAGVAQSPRYKIIEKRQSVAFWCNPISGHATLYWYQQILGQGPKLLIQFQNNGVVDDSQLPKDRFSAERLKGVDSTLKIQPAKLEDSAVYLCASSLGWETQYFGPGTRLLVL.

The J gene is TRBJ2-1, the V gene TRBV7-9; weak D call: TRBD2 (6 bases). This CDR3 contains 15 residues. Deletions cut 6 bases from V and 7 bases from J, with 19 bases between. Germline V gene lookup returns CDR1 SEHNR and CDR2 FQNEAQ (reference sequence). CDR3 coding DNA: TGTGCCAGCAGTTTTCCCCGACTAGTAGGTAATGAGCAGTTCTTC. It is translated as CASSFPRLVGNEQFF.

The V gene is TRBV7-8, the J gene TRBJ1-2; D might be TRBD1 (5 bases). Germline CDR1 SGHVS, CDR2 FQNEAQ. The CDR3 sequence is 14 residues long. Trimming stripped 5 bases from V and 5 bases from J, with 15 bases between. CDR3 amino acids: CASSQGRGGYGYTF. The CDR3 DNA follows: TGTGCCAGCAGCCAAGGTCGCGGGGGATATGGCTACACCTTC. Full variable domain (remainder filled in from reference TRBV7-8 and TRBJ1-2): GAGVSQSPRYKVAKRGQDVALRCDPISGHVSLFWYQQALGQGPEFLTYFQNEAQLDKSGLPSDRFFAERPEGSVSTLKIQRTQQEDSAVYLCASSQGRGGYGYTFGSGTRLTVV.

This chain's CDR3 is CARRLENTDTQYF. As DNA, the CDR3 is TGTGCCAGACGGCTGGAGAACACAGATACGCAGTATTTT. This sequence joins TRBV30 and TRBJ2-3; D uncertain. Germline V gene data show CDR1 as GTSNPN and CDR2 as SVGIG (reference sequence). CDR3 length: 13 amino acids. The V gene lost 8 bases and the J gene lost 2 bases, with 14 bases spanning the gap.

V usage is TRBV19 and J usage is TRBJ2-1, with TRBD1 identical over 7 bases. Unmatched junction bases numbered 8, after V lost 10 bases and J lost 2 bases. Germline V CDR1 and CDR2: LNHDA, SQIVND (reference sequence). The CDR3 is made up of 14 amino acids. CDR3 nucleotides: TGTGCCACACGGGACAGCTCGGCCTACAATGAGCAGTTCTTC. Its translation is CATRDSSAYNEQFF.